Below are 32 T cell receptor beta chains sequenced from a single sample in a study of blood T cell repertoires in COVID-19. Assay used: immunoSEQ multiplex PCR; TCRdb lists only in-frame clones, some missing. The sample lists about 270,000 clones, approximately 89% occurring once. What was sequenced was PBMCs or T cells enriched from blood (not recorded which). The receptors shown here come from a woman aged 40 to 50 with acute COVID-19.

CDR3 amino acids: CATSPRGPYNEQFF. The CDR3 bases are TGTGCCACCAGCCCCCGGGGTCCCTACAATGAGCAGTTCTTC. The chain employs TRBV15 and TRBJ2-1; D may be TRBD2 (5 bases). Germline values: CDR1 LNHNV, CDR2 YYDKDF (reference sequence). This CDR3 comprises 14 residues. V shed 5 bases and J shed 2 bases, with 10 bases lying between them.

V and J are TRBV15 and TRBJ1-5, with D possibly TRBD1 on 5 matching bases. There are 17 residues in the CDR3. Trimming cost V 0 bases and J 4 bases, with 16 bases left between them. The V gene's germline CDR1 is LNHNV and CDR2 YYDKDF (reference sequence). The CDR3 sequence is CATSRDQGASFNQPQHF. The CDR3 DNA is TGTGCCACCAGCAGAGATCAAGGGGCTAGTTTTAATCAGCCCCAGCATTTT. Using reference TRBV15 and TRBJ1-5 for the parts outside the CDR3, the full variable domain is DAMVIQNPRYQVTQFGKPVTLSCSQTLNHNVMYWYQQKSSQAPKLLFHYYDKDFNNEADTPDNFQSRRPNTSFCFLDIRSPGLGDTAMYLCATSRDQGASFNQPQHFGDGTRLSIL.

This chain joins TRBV28 and TRBJ1-3, with D possibly matching TRBD1 (5 bases). Germline-derived CDR1 and CDR2 are MDHEN and SYDVKM. Trimming took off 5 bases at V and 0 bases at J, with 17 bases between the two ends. The CDR3 totals 17 residues. The DNA for the CDR3 is TGTGCCAGCAGTCCTGCCGGGGGACCCCGCTCTGGAAACACCATATATTTT. It codes for CASSPAGGPRSGNTIYF.

The gene calls are TRBV6-5 and TRBJ1-5; perhaps TRBD1 as D (6 bases). Trimming took 9 bases from V and 5 from J, leaving 17 bases between them. The CDR3 is 14 residues long. Looked up from germline, CDR1 is MNHEY and CDR2 is SVGAGI. The CDR3 loop is CASFSTGYYQPQHF. Written as DNA, the CDR3 is TGTGCCAGTTTCTCGACAGGTTACTATCAGCCCCAGCATTTT.

The chain has TRBV2 and TRBJ1-5; no reliable D call. The CDR3 is 15 amino acids. V gave up 6 bases and J gave up 0 bases, with 12 bases separating them. CDR1 SNHLY and CDR2 FYNNEI come from the germline V gene. DNA for the CDR3: TGTGCCAGCAGCTCAACAGTTTATAGCAATCAGCCCCAGCATTTT. Residues: CASSSTVYSNQPQHF.

This rearrangement joins TRBV9 to TRBJ1-1; tentative D call: TRBD1 (5 bases). The germline CDR1 and CDR2 sequences are SGDLS and YYNGEE. V lost 0 bases and J lost 4, with 10 bases in between. This CDR3 has 14 residues. CDR3 DNA sequence: TGTGCCAGCAGCGTAGATCAGGGAATCACTGAAGCTTTCTTT. Translated: CASSVDQGITEAFF.

Turning to this clone: Other DNA sequences in the sample encode the same CDR3. The gene calls are TRBV7-8 and TRBJ1-2; 7 nucleotides match TRBD1. V shed 4 bases, J shed 3 bases, and the junction held 5 bases outside the gene matches. The germline gives CDR1 SGHVS, CDR2 FQNEAQ. CDR3 length: 14 amino acids. The CDR3 DNA follows: TGTGCCAGCAGCTATCGGGACAGATACTATGGCTACACCTTC. This gives the protein CASSYRDRYYGYTF.

The chain has TRBV11-2 and TRBJ2-2; 8 bases fit TRBD1. From germline, CDR1 is SGHAT and CDR2 FQNNGV. Trimming cost V 5 bases and J 5 bases; bases outside gene matches: 4. The CDR3 spans 14 residues. CDR3 region: CASSPQGATGELFF. In DNA form, the CDR3 reads TGTGCCAGCAGCCCCCAGGGGGCGACCGGGGAGCTGTTTTTT. Full variable domain (rest looked up from reference TRBV11-2 and TRBJ2-2): EAGVAQSPRYKIIEKRQSVAFWCNPISGHATLYWYQQILGQGPKLLIQFQNNGVVDDSQLPKDRFSAERLKGVDSTLKIQPAKLEDSAVYLCASSPQGATGELFFGEGSRLTVL.

The gene calls are TRBV28 and TRBJ2-2; 8 bases align to TRBD2. J was trimmed by 6 bases and V by 6 bases; bases with no gene match: 12. From germline, CDR1 is MDHEN and CDR2 SYDVKM. The CDR3 runs to 16 residues. CDR3: CASRINPGTSPGELFF. DNA for the CDR3: TGTGCCAGCAGGATCAACCCCGGGACTAGTCCCGGGGAGCTGTTTTTT.

The CDR3 DNA is TGTGCCAGCAGCTTAGGACGACTAGCGGTCCAAGAGACCCAGTACTTC. Translation gives CASSLGRLAVQETQYF. This chain links TRBV7-9 with TRBJ2-5; 9 bases fit TRBD2. J gave up 1 base and V 1 base, and 4 bases lay outside the gene matches. This CDR3 has 16 amino acids. Germline V lookup: CDR1 SEHNR, CDR2 FQNEAQ (reference sequence).

This chain joins TRBV7-9 and TRBJ2-2; 10 bases map to TRBD1. CDR1 is SEHNR and CDR2 is FQNEAQ in the germline V gene (reference sequence). This CDR3 is 15 amino acids long. With V trimmed by 5 bases and J by 8 bases, 8 bases remained unmatched. This CDR3 reads CASSPSTGGGGELFF. In DNA, the CDR3 is TGTGCCAGCAGCCCATCGACAGGGGGCGGAGGGGAGCTGTTTTTT.

The chain links TRBV12-3 or TRBV12-4 to TRBJ1-1, with D possibly being TRBD1 (6 bases). The CDR3 is 13 amino acids. V was pared by 5 bases and J by 3 bases, with 10 bases between. CDR3 region: CASSGTGYTEAFF. CDR3 DNA sequence: TGTGCCAGCAGTGGAACAGGGTACACTGAAGCTTTCTTT.

The chain employs TRBV30 and TRBJ1-2, with 8 bases lining up with TRBD1. CDR1 is GTSNPN, CDR2 SVGIG, per germline (reference sequence). This CDR3 contains 13 residues. Unmatched junction bases numbered 5, after V lost 6 bases and J lost 2 bases. The CDR3 region is CACRTGRNYGYTF. The CDR3 DNA is TGTGCCTGTCGGACAGGGAGGAACTATGGCTACACCTTC. The full variable domain, its missing parts supplied by reference TRBV30 and TRBJ1-2, is SQTIHQWPATLVQPVGSPLSLECTVEGTSNPNLYWYRQAAGRGLQLLFYSVGIGQISSEVPQNLSASRPQDRQFILSSKKLLLSDSGFYLCACRTGRNYGYTFGSGTRLTVV.

J is TRBJ1-3 and V is TRBV9; 11 nucleotides align to TRBD1. Germline trimming cut 0 bases from V and 4 bases from J; bases unmatched to any gene: 0. The CDR3 contains 15 residues. Germline CDR1 is SGDLS and CDR2 is YYNGEE. CDR3 sequence (DNA): TGTGCCAGCAGCGTAGGGACAGGGGGCGGAAACACCATATATTTT. Translated, it gives CASSVGTGGGNTIYF.

The rearrangement joins TRBV19 to TRBJ1-4; 9 nucleotides agree with TRBD1. The V and J ends lost 8 bases and 0 bases, in that order; junction bases with no gene match: 10. The CDR3 totals 17 residues. Germline V gives CDR1 LNHDA, CDR2 SQIVND (reference sequence). For the CDR3, the DNA is TGTGCCAGTTGTGCCGGGACAGGGACTGCAACTAATGAAAAACTGTTTTTT. Its translation is CASCAGTGTATNEKLFF.

J is TRBJ1-1 and V is TRBV7-9; TRBD1 agrees at 7 bases. J was trimmed by 7 bases and V by 3 bases; bases with no gene match: 2. This CDR3 spans 12 amino acids. The germline V gene has CDR1 SEHNR and CDR2 FQNEAQ (reference sequence). DNA of the CDR3: TGTGCCAGCAGCTTCCGGGACAGTGAAGCTTTCTTT. This codes for CASSFRDSEAFF.

This clone has a handful of counts. The chain combines TRBV5-4 with TRBJ1-1, with TRBD1 matching 8 bases. J was trimmed by 0 bases and V by 4 bases; bases with no gene match: 5. CDR1 and CDR2 (germline): SGHNT, YYREEE (reference sequence). This CDR3 is 15 amino acids long. The CDR3 DNA reads as TGTGCCAGCAGCGGCGGACAGGGCCTGAACACTGAAGCTTTCTTT. Translated, it gives CASSGGQGLNTEAFF.

The genes are TRBV4-3 and TRBJ1-6; 7 nucleotides agree with TRBD1. The CDR3 extends over 15 amino acids. Germline CDR1 reads LGHNA; CDR2 reads YSLEER. Trimming cost V 0 bases and J 8 bases; bases outside gene matches: 4. In DNA form, the CDR3 reads TGCGCCAGCAGCCAAGAAGGACAGGTAGATTCACCCCTCCACTTT. Translating gives CASSQEGQVDSPLHF.

The chain links TRBV7-2 to TRBJ1-2; TRBD1 matches 7 bases. CDR1 is SGHTA, CDR2 FQGNSA, per germline. The CDR3 is 15 residues long. After removal of 5 bases from V and 4 bases from J, the junction contained 10 bases not matched to a gene. CDR3 loop: CASSEDREPTYGYTF. The CDR3 DNA is TGTGCCAGCAGCGAAGACAGGGAGCCAACCTATGGCTACACCTTC.

This clone was counted a single time. The chain recombines TRBV24-1 with TRBJ2-7; D ambiguous. V dropped 4 bases and J dropped 6 bases, with 12 bases sitting between them. This CDR3 contains 13 residues. Per germline, CDR1 KGHDR and CDR2 SFDVKD. Here the CDR3 reads CATSDFDITEQYV. The CDR3 coding sequence is TGTGCCACCAGTGACTTCGACATTACCGAGCAGTACGTC.

This chain joins TRBV5-8 and TRBJ1-1, with 7 bases aligning to TRBD1. The CDR3 loop spans 18 amino acids. Trimming took 0 bases from V and 0 from J; bases not matched to a gene: 11. Per germline, CDR1 SGHTS and CDR2 YDEGEE. Here the CDR3 DNA reads TGTGCCAGCAGCTTGGCAGGGACAGTGTTCCCCATGAACACTGAAGCTTTCTTT. This codes for CASSLAGTVFPMNTEAFF.

Worth noting for this clone: Other DNA sequences in the sample encode the same CDR3. CDR3 nucleotide sequence: TGTGCCAGTAGTGGGACAGGGGGACGCAATGAGCAGTTCTTC. Its protein is CASSGTGGRNEQFF. The genes are TRBV19 and TRBJ2-1, with TRBD1 matching 11 bases. V lost 5 bases, J lost 6 bases, and 3 bases stayed unmatched. This CDR3 has 14 amino acids. Germline assignment: CDR1 LNHDA and CDR2 SQIVND (reference sequence).

The chain carries TRBV5-8 and TRBJ2-7; 9 bases agree with TRBD1. In germline, CDR1 is SGHTS, CDR2 YDEGEE. The CDR3 sequence is 16 residues long. V lost 3 bases and J lost 4; bases outside the gene matches: 11. CDR3 sequence reads: CASSSNTGTGFYEQYF. The CDR3 nucleotides are TGTGCCAGCAGCTCTAATACCGGGACAGGGTTTTACGAGCAGTACTTC.

The chain employs TRBV21-1 and TRBJ1-6; the tabulated D call, TRBD1, remains unverified against the DNA. TRBV21-1 is annotated as a pseudogene. CDR3 length: 13 residues. DNA of the CDR3: TGTGCCAGCCTCGGGACAGGGGGCACCGCCCTCCACTTT. Protein sequence: CASLGTGGTALHF.

V gene TRBV28 combines with J gene TRBJ2-3; TRBD2 is a possible D gene (5 bases). Trimming left V 0 bases short and J 4 bases short, with 11 bases between. This CDR3 is 15 amino acids long. Germline V CDR1 and CDR2: MDHEN, SYDVKM. CDR3 bases: TGTGCCAGCAGTTTATGGGGGAGAGAGGCAGATACGCAGTATTTT. Amino acids: CASSLWGREADTQYF. Complete variable domain (other parts from reference TRBV28 and TRBJ2-3): DVKVTQSSRYLVKRTGEKVFLECVQDMDHENMFWYRQDPGLGLRLIYFSYDVKMKEKGDIPEGYSVSREKKERFSLILESASTNQTSMYLCASSLWGREADTQYFGPGTRLTVL.

The V call is TRBV10-3, the J call TRBJ1-2; D perhaps matches TRBD1 (6 bases). The V gene lost 0 bases and the J gene lost 9 bases, with 14 bases spanning the gap. Germline V gene data show CDR1 as ENHRY and CDR2 as SYGVKD. The CDR3 contains 14 residues. This CDR3 is CAISESTRGGSYTF. CDR3 nucleotide sequence: TGTGCCATCAGTGAGTCGACCAGGGGTGGGAGCTACACCTTC.

As concerns this clone: At one end, the junction sequence differs from germline, possibly due to a read error. The chain recombines TRBV2 with TRBJ1-2, with D uncertain. From germline, CDR1 is SNHLY and CDR2 FYNNEI. CDR3 length: 11 residues. The CDR3 bases are TGTGCCAGCAGTGAAATGGCCCCTAGCCCCTTC. It translates to CASSEMAPSPF. The full variable domain, rest sourced from reference TRBV2 and TRBJ1-2, is EPEVTQTPSHQVTQMGQEVILRCVPISNHLYFYWYRQILGQKVEFLVSFYNNEISEKSEIFDDQFSVERPDGSNFTLKIRSTKLEDSAMYFCASSEMAPSPFGSGTRLTVV.

The chain joins TRBV4-3 to TRBJ1-1; TRBD1 matches at 7 bases. CDR3 length: 17 residues. CDR1 is LGHNA and CDR2 is YSLEER in the germline V gene. J gave up 0 bases and V 0 bases, and 7 bases lay outside the gene matches. The chain's CDR3 is CASSQDWTGDMNTEAFF. The CDR3, as DNA: TGCGCCAGCAGCCAAGACTGGACAGGTGACATGAACACTGAAGCTTTCTTT.

The V and J genes are TRBV6-5 and TRBJ2-1, with D perhaps TRBD2 (5 bases). Germline V gene sequence: CDR1 MNHEY, CDR2 SVGAGI. The CDR3 loop spans 13 amino acids. V dropped 8 bases and J dropped 5 bases, with 13 bases sitting between them. CDR3 bases: TGTGCCAGCGGGAGCACCCTGAACAATGAGCAGTTCTTC. Its translation is CASGSTLNNEQFF.

The chain couples TRBV28 to TRBJ2-7, with D possibly matching TRBD1 (5 bases). The CDR3 extends over 12 amino acids. Between the trimmed V and J ends, which lost 8 bases and 4 bases, there was a span of 12 bases. Germline CDR1 reads MDHEN; CDR2 reads SYDVKM. The CDR3 here is CASGHTAYEQYF. CDR3 nucleotides: TGTGCCAGCGGACATACAGCGTACGAGCAGTACTTC.

The chain uses TRBV10-3 and TRBJ2-3; 10 nucleotides agree with TRBD2. CDR1 is ENHRY, CDR2 SYGVKD, per germline. J was trimmed by 6 bases and V by 0 bases; bases with no gene match: 6. The CDR3 is 16 residues long. CDR3: CAISESESGRGDTQYF. The DNA of the CDR3 is TGTGCCATCAGTGAGTCTGAAAGCGGGAGGGGGGATACGCAGTATTTT.

The V and J genes are TRBV27 and TRBJ2-7; D remains ambiguous. CDR3 length: 15 amino acids. The germline V gene has CDR1 MNHEY and CDR2 SMNVEV (reference sequence). V shed 8 bases and J shed 4 bases, with 21 bases lying between them. CDR3 in amino acids: CASLSLRGAPYEQYV. CDR3 DNA sequence: TGTGCCAGCTTATCTCTTCGAGGAGCGCCATACGAGCAGTACGTC.